This T cell receptor beta chain was captured in a study of blood T cell repertoires in COVID-19. Study information: Whether acute or convalescent, the COVID-19 samples came from the United States, Italy and Spain. PBMCs, B-cell-depleted T cells, or T cells provided the cDNA or gDNA that made up the material.

In the authors' workflow: How many nucleated cells were present was estimated from reference gene primer amplification. Measured with immunoSEQ multiplex PCR; TCRdb has only the in-frame clones, and not every one. V and J calls and clone size are copied from that table; D and trimming were computed from the DNA. The data hold some 77,000 clones, with roughly 89% observed a single time. Germline-derived CDR1 and CDR2 are MNHEY and SMNVEV (reference sequence). The CDR3 has 13 residues. V lost 8 bases, J lost 1 base, and 11 bases lay in between. The receptor comes from a woman older than 75 with active or convalescent COVID-19. Sample: peripheral blood. This chain connects TRBV27 to TRBJ1-1; unclear D gene. CDR3 DNA: TGTGCCAGCGGTGCGGCCTCGAACACTGAAGCTTTCTTT. It codes for CASGAASNTEAFF.